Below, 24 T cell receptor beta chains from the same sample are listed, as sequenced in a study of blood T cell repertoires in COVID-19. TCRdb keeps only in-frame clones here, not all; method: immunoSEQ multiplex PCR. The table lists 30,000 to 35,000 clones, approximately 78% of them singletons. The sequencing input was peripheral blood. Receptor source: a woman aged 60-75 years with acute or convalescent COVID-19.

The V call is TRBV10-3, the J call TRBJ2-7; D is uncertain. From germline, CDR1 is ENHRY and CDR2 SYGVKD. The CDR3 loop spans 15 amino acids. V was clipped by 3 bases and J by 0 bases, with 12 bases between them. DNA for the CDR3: TGTGCCATCAGTGATCGAACAGCCGACTCCTACGAGCAGTACTTC. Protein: CAISDRTADSYEQYF.

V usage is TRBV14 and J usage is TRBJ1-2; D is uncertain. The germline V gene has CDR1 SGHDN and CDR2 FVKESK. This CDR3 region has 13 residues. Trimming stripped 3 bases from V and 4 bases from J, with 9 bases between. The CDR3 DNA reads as TGTGCCAGCAGCCAGACTTCTCTCTATGGCTACACCTTC. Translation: CASSQTSLYGYTF.

For the CDR3, the DNA is TGTGCCAGTAGTACTCTACAGGACTCTGGAAACACCATATATTTT. Amino acid sequence: CASSTLQDSGNTIYF. The chain joins TRBV19 to TRBJ1-3; tentative D call: TRBD1 (5 bases). V lost 4 bases and J lost 0, with 10 bases in between. This CDR3 is built from 15 residues. CDR1 is LNHDA and CDR2 is SQIVND in the germline V gene (reference sequence).

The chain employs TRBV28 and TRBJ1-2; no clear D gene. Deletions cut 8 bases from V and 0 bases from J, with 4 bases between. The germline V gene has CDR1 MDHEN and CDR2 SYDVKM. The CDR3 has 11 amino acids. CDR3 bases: TGTGCCAGCTTCTCTAACTATGGCTACACCTTC. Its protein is CASFSNYGYTF.

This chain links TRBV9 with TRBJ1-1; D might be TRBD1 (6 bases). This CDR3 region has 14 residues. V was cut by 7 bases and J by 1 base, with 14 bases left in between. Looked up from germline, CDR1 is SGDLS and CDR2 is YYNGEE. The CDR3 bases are TGTGCCAGCGGGGTACAGGGTAGGAACACTGAAGCTTTCTTT. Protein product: CASGVQGRNTEAFF.

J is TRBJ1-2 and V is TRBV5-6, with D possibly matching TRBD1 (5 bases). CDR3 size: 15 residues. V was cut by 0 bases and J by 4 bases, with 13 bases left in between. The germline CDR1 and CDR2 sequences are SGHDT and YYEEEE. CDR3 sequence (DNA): TGTGCCAGCAGCTTGGCGCCAGGGTATAGCTATGGCTACACCTTC. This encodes CASSLAPGYSYGYTF. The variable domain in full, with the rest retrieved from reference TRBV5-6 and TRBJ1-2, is DAGVTQSPTHLIKTRGQQVTLRCSPKSGHDTVSWYQQALGQGPQFIFQYYEEEERQRGNFPDRFSGHQFPNYSSELNVNALLLGDSALYLCASSLAPGYSYGYTFGSGTRLTVV.

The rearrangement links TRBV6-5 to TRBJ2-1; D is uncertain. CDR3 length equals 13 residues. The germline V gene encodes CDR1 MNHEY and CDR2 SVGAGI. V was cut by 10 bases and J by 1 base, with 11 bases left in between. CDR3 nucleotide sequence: TGTGCCACCAAGAGGAATTCCTACAATGAGCAGTTCTTC. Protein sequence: CATKRNSYNEQFF.

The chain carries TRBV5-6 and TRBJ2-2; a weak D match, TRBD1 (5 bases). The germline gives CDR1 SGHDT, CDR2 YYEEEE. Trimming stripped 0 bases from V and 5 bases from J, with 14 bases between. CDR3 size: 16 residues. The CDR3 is CASSLGSTGSTGELFF. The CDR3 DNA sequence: TGTGCCAGCAGCTTGGGGTCTACAGGATCGACCGGGGAGCTGTTTTTT.

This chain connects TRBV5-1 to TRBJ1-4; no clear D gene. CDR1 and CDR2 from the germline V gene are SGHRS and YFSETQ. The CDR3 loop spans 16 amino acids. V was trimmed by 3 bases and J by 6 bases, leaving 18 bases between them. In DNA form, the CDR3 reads TGCGCCAGCAGCTCGGGCAGGTCCGCAGCGGATGAAAAACTGTTTTTT. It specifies CASSSGRSAADEKLFF.

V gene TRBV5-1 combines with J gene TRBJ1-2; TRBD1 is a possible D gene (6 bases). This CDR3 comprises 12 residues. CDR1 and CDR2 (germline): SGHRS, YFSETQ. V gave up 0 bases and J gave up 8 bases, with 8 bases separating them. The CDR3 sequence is CASSLDRDGYTF. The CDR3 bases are TGCGCCAGCAGCTTGGACAGGGACGGCTACACCTTC. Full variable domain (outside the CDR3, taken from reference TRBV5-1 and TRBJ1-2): KAGVTQTPRYLIKTRGQQVTLSCSPISGHRSVSWYQQTPGQGLQFLFEYFSETQRNKGNFPGRFSGRQFSNSRSEMNVSTLELGDSALYLCASSLDRDGYTFGSGTRLTVV.

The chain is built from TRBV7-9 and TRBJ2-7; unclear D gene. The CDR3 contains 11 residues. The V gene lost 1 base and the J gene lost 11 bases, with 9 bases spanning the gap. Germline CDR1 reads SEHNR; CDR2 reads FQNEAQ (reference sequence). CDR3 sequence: CASSLDLLKYF. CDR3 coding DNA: TGTGCCAGCAGCTTAGACCTACTCAAGTACTTC.

The CDR3 nucleotides are TGTGCCAGCAGCTTAGCCCCAGGGGCATACGAGCAGTACTTC. Amino acids: CASSLAPGAYEQYF. The rearrangement joins TRBV7-8 to TRBJ2-7, with TRBD1 as a possible D gene (6 bases). There are 14 residues in the CDR3. V was cut by 0 bases and J by 4 bases, with 10 bases left in between. Germline-derived CDR1 and CDR2 are SGHVS and FQNEAQ.

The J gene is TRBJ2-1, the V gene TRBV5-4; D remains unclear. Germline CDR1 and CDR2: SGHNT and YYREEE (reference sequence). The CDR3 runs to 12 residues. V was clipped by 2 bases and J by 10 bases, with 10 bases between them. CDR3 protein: CASSFWQEEQFF. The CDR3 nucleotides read TGTGCCAGCAGCTTCTGGCAGGAAGAGCAGTTCTTC.

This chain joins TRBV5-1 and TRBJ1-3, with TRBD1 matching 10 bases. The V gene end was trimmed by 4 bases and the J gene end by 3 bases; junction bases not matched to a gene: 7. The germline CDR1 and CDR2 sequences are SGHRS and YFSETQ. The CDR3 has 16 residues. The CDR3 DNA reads TGCGCCAGCAGCGAGGGAGACAGGGGGCTTGGAAACACCATATATTTT. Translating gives CASSEGDRGLGNTIYF.

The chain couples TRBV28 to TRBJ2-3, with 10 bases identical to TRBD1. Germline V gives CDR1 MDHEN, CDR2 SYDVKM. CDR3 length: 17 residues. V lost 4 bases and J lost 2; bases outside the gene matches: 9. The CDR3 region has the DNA TGTGCCAGCAGTTCCCCAGGGGACAGGGGATACACAGATACGCAGTATTTT. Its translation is CASSSPGDRGYTDTQYF.

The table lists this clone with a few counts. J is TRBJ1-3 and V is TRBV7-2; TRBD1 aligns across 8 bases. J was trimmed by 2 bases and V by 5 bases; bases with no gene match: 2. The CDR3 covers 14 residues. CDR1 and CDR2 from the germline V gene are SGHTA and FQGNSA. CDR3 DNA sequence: TGTGCCAGCAGCCCGACAGGGGCTGGAAACACCATATATTTT. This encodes CASSPTGAGNTIYF.

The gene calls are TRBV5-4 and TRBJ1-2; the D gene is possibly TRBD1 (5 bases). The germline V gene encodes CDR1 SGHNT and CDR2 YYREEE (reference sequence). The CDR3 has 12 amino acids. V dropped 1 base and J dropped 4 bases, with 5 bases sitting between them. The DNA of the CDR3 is TGTGCCAGCAGCTTGCAGGGCTATGGCTACACCTTC. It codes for CASSLQGYGYTF.

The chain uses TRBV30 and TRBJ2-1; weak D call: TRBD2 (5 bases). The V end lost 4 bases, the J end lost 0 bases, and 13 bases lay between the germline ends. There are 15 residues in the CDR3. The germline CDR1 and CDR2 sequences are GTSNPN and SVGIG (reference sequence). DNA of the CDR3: TGTGCCTGGACGGAGCGGACCAGCTCCTACAATGAGCAGTTCTTC. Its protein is CAWTERTSSYNEQFF.

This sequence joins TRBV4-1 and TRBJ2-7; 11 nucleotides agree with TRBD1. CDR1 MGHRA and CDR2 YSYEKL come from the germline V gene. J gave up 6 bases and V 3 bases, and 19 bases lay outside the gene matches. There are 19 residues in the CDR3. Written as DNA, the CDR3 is TGCGCCAGCAGCCATCAGCGAAACCCTTCCGGGACAGGGGGGAGCGAGCAGTACTTC. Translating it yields CASSHQRNPSGTGGSEQYF.

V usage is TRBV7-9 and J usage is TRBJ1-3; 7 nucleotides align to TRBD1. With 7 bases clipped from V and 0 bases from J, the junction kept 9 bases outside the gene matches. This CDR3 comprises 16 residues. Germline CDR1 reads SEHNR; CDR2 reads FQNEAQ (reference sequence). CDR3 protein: CASNSGTDYSGNTIYF. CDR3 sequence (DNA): TGTGCCAGCAACTCCGGGACAGACTACTCTGGAAACACCATATATTTT.

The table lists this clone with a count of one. CDR3 residues: CASTEGQLVGAGELFF. In DNA, the CDR3 is TGCGCCAGCACGGAAGGACAGTTAGTAGGGGCCGGGGAGCTGTTTTTT. This chain uses TRBV5-1 with TRBJ2-2, with a possible D match to TRBD1 (6 bases). The germline V and J ends were trimmed by 6 bases and 6 bases, with 21 bases remaining between them. The germline V gene encodes CDR1 SGHRS and CDR2 YFSETQ. The CDR3 loop spans 16 amino acids.

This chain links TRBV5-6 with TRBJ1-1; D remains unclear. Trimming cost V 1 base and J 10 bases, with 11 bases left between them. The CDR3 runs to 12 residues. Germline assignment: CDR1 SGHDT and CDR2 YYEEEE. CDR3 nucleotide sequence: TGTGCCAGCAGCTTGCCTACTTCGAGAGCTTTCTTT. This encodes CASSLPTSRAFF.

The DNA for the CDR3 is TGCGCCAGCAGCTTGGCCTCCGGACAGGGAGGACGTGAGCAGTTCTTC. The encoded protein is CASSLASGQGGREQFF. V is TRBV5-1 and J is TRBJ2-1; TRBD1 aligns across 8 bases. This CDR3 has 16 amino acids. After removal of 0 bases from V and 9 bases from J, the junction contained 11 bases not matched to a gene. CDR1 is SGHRS, CDR2 YFSETQ, per germline.

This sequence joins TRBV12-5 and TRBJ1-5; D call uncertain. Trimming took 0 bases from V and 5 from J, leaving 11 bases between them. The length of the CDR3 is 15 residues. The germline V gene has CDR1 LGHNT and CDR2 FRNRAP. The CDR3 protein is CASGLVPGVDQPQHF. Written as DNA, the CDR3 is TGTGCTAGTGGTTTGGTACCCGGGGTTGATCAGCCCCAGCATTTT.